Following are 8 T cell receptor beta chains from one sample sequenced in a study of resident and recirculating memory T cells in vitiligo. The data were produced by immunoSEQ multiplex PCR, yet TCRdb's version contains in-frame clones alone and is incomplete. Here the sample spans fewer than 85,000 clones, 92% being singletons. The sample taken for sequencing was blood. All receptors derive from a male donor with vitiligo.

This clone was picked up one time. This rearrangement joins TRBV11-2 to TRBJ1-2, with 7 bases that match TRBD1. Germline V lookup: CDR1 SGHAT, CDR2 FQNNGV. Unmatched junction bases numbered 6, after V lost 0 bases and J lost 2 bases. The CDR3 is made up of 16 amino acids. CDR3 residues: CASSLDPRTGNYGYTF. The CDR3 nucleotides are TGTGCCAGCAGCTTAGATCCCAGGACAGGAAACTATGGCTACACCTTC. Full variable domain (outside the CDR3, taken from reference TRBV11-2 and TRBJ1-2): EAGVAQSPRYKIIEKRQSVAFWCNPISGHATLYWYQQILGQGPKLLIQFQNNGVVDDSQLPKDRFSAERLKGVDSTLKIQPAKLEDSAVYLCASSLDPRTGNYGYTFGSGTRLTVV.

The chain is built from TRBV9 and TRBJ1-1; tentative D call: TRBD1 (6 bases). Trimming cost V 0 bases and J 4 bases, with 28 bases left between them. In germline, CDR1 is SGDLS, CDR2 YYNGEE. The CDR3 contains 20 residues. CDR3 region: CASSVAPPSRGLGGGTEAFF. CDR3 nucleotides: TGTGCCAGCAGCGTAGCCCCCCCCTCCAGGGGATTGGGGGGGGGCACTGAAGCTTTCTTT.

The V gene is TRBV5-4, the J gene TRBJ2-7, with a possible D match to TRBD2 (6 bases). The CDR3 runs 13 residues. Deletions cut 4 bases from V and 6 bases from J, with 14 bases between. Germline V gene data show CDR1 as SGHNT and CDR2 as YYREEE (reference sequence). The CDR3 nucleotides are TGTGCCAGCAGCATTGGTGGGAGGTTCGAGCAGTACTTC. It translates to CASSIGGRFEQYF.

The chain has TRBV7-2 and TRBJ1-4, with unresolved D. CDR1 SGHTA and CDR2 FQGNSA come from the germline V gene. The CDR3 has 14 residues. Trimming left V 2 bases short and J 6 bases short, with 10 bases between. This CDR3 reads CASSLTRGDEKLFF. The CDR3 DNA is TGTGCCAGCAGCTTAACTCGGGGAGATGAAAAACTGTTTTTT.

This clone was counted only a few times. J is TRBJ2-2 and V is TRBV28; D possibly corresponds to TRBD1 (6 bases). The V end lost 8 bases, the J end lost 2 bases, and 12 bases lay between the germline ends. Germline V gene data show CDR1 as MDHEN and CDR2 as SYDVKM. CDR3 size: 14 residues. The CDR3 DNA reads as TGTGCCAGCGGTGCAGGGGAAAACACCGGGGAGCTGTTTTTT. This sequence encodes CASGAGENTGELFF.

The chain is built from TRBV15 and TRBJ2-1; maybe TRBD2 (6 bases). V dropped 4 bases and J dropped 9 bases, with 13 bases sitting between them. CDR1 and CDR2 (germline): LNHNV, YYDKDF (reference sequence). CDR3 length equals 13 residues. CDR3 protein: CATSTGGPVEQFF. The CDR3 DNA reads TGTGCCACCAGCACCGGAGGGCCCGTTGAGCAGTTCTTC.

The rearrangement uses TRBV2 and TRBJ1-3; no reliable D call. Germline CDR1 and CDR2: SNHLY and FYNNEI. This CDR3 region has 14 residues. V was trimmed by 5 bases and J by 0 bases, leaving 8 bases between them. The CDR3 DNA sequence: TGTGCCAGCAGTCCCCTAATCTCTGGAAACACCATATATTTT. Translated: CASSPLISGNTIYF.

This sequence joins TRBV5-1 and TRBJ2-6, with D hard to call. This CDR3 is 15 amino acids long. CDR1 SGHRS and CDR2 YFSETQ come from the germline V gene. Trimming took off 6 bases at V and 1 base at J, with 11 bases between the two ends. The CDR3 nucleotides read TGCGCCAGCACGCCTATGAGGTCTGGGGCCAACGTCCTGACTTTC. The encoded protein is CASTPMRSGANVLTF. The whole variable domain, remainder taken from reference TRBV5-1 and TRBJ2-6, is KAGVTQTPRYLIKTRGQQVTLSCSPISGHRSVSWYQQTPGQGLQFLFEYFSETQRNKGNFPGRFSGRQFSNSRSEMNVSTLELGDSALYLCASTPMRSGANVLTFGAGSRLTVL.